The 23 T cell receptor beta chains reported below all come from one sample, sequenced in a study of blood T cells in healthy people across ages. The use of a sample-barcoded 5' primer and a J-beta primer mix characterized a second PCR of about 7 to 12 cycles. TCRdb called the 5' RACE reads again in MiXCR, with one record for every CDR3 protein. The table shows about 1.8 million distinct CDR3 sequences, with about 50% occurring only once. The sequencing sample was made of blood. These receptor sequences come from a woman aged 40 to 49 in good health.

This clonotype was recorded a few times. The chain carries TRBV7-2 and TRBJ2-3; no firm D call. This CDR3 has 14 amino acids. V shed 5 bases and J shed 0 bases, with 9 bases lying between them. Germline V gives CDR1 SGHTA, CDR2 FQGNSA. The CDR3 reads CASSTLTSTDTQYF. In DNA, the CDR3 is TGTGCCAGCAGCACCTTAACTAGCACAGATACGCAGTATTTT.

This clonotype was observed a few times. The chain has TRBV7-2 and TRBJ2-7, with a weak D call TRBD1 (5 bases). V was trimmed by 5 bases and J by 6 bases, leaving 11 bases between them. There are 12 residues in the CDR3. Germline V gives CDR1 SGHTA, CDR2 FQGNSA. The CDR3 coding sequence is TGTGCCAGCAGCCCTCATAGGGGCGAGCAGTACTTC. The encoded protein is CASSPHRGEQYF.

In DNA form, the CDR3 reads TGTGCCAGCAGTAAGACTAGTCTGAGCACAGATACGCAGTATTTT. This codes for CASSKTSLSTDTQYF. The chain uses TRBV6-5 and TRBJ2-3; a weak D match, TRBD2 (6 bases). The germline V gene has CDR1 MNHEY and CDR2 SVGAGI. Trimming shortened V by 5 bases and J by 0 bases, and 12 bases separated the two germline ends. CDR3 length equals 15 residues.

The V and J genes are TRBV4-1 and TRBJ1-1; perhaps TRBD1 as D (5 bases). The V end was cut by 0 bases, the J end by 4 bases, with 12 bases between. Per the germline V gene, CDR1 is MGHRA and CDR2 is YSYEKL. The CDR3 loop spans 15 amino acids. The CDR3 nucleotides are TGCGCCAGCAGCCAAGATAGTCAGGGATTCACTGAAGCTTTCTTT. It translates to CASSQDSQGFTEAFF.

This chain links TRBV12-3 or TRBV12-4 with TRBJ2-4; TRBD2 aligns across 10 bases. Trimming took 7 bases from V and 7 from J; bases not matched to a gene: 7. The CDR3 has 14 residues. The CDR3 bases are TGTGCCAGCAAACTCAGCGGGGGGGCCAACATTCAGTACTTC. This codes for CASKLSGGANIQYF.

The chain is built from TRBV9 and TRBJ2-1; D is uncertain. Trimming shortened V by 0 bases and J by 0 bases, and 13 bases separated the two germline ends. The CDR3 spans 17 residues. The V gene's germline CDR1 is SGDLS and CDR2 YYNGEE. CDR3 loop: CASSVEDDNHSYNEQFF. The CDR3 DNA reads TGTGCCAGCAGCGTAGAAGACGACAACCACTCCTACAATGAGCAGTTCTTC.

This chain uses TRBV14 with TRBJ1-2; D call uncertain. This CDR3 has 15 residues. In germline, CDR1 is SGHDN, CDR2 FVKESK. V was shortened by 1 base and J by 3 bases, with 12 bases between the two germline ends. The CDR3 reads CASSQVGPTYYGYTF. In DNA form, the CDR3 reads TGTGCCAGCAGCCAAGTAGGGCCGACTTACTATGGCTACACCTTC.

This clonotype has just a few counts. The rearrangement joins TRBV29-1 to TRBJ1-2; D is possibly TRBD1 (5 bases). V lost 4 bases to trimming and J lost 4 bases, with 7 bases between them. Germline CDR1 and CDR2: SQVTM and ANQGSEA. This CDR3 comprises 11 residues. For the CDR3, the DNA is TGCAGCGTTGGACAGAGCTATGGCTACACCTTC. This gives the protein CSVGQSYGYTF.

The chain has TRBV29-1 and TRBJ2-1, with 9 bases that match TRBD2. The J segment lost 12 bases and the V segment lost 3 bases, leaving 9 bases of the junction unmatched. Per germline, CDR1 SQVTM and CDR2 ANQGSEA. This CDR3 has 13 residues. CDR3 protein: CSVDRTSVPGQFF. The DNA for the CDR3 is TGCAGCGTTGATAGGACTAGCGTACCCGGGCAGTTCTTC.

The V gene is TRBV28, the J gene TRBJ2-4; no clear D gene. Germline V gene data show CDR1 as MDHEN and CDR2 as SYDVKM. V was cut by 6 bases and J by 8 bases, with 14 bases left in between. This CDR3 is built from 13 residues. The CDR3 reads CASSTGVWYIQYF. CDR3 DNA: TGTGCCAGCAGCACTGGGGTGTGGTACATTCAGTACTTC.

The chain couples TRBV15 to TRBJ2-5; D not certain. Near its end, the DNA agrees better with TRBJ2-1, so the J call may be wrong. CDR1 and CDR2 from the germline V gene are LNHNV and YYDKDF (reference sequence). CDR3 length: 15 amino acids. DNA of the CDR3: TGTGCCACCAGCATGCGACGGGCCGCTCAAGAGACCCAGTTCTTC. Amino acid sequence: CATSMRRAAQETQFF.

This clonotype was detected many times. The rearrangement joins TRBV7-2 to TRBJ2-5; 8 bases are a match to TRBD1. The V segment lost 6 bases and the J segment 4 bases; nucleotides outside the gene matches: 7. Looked up from germline, CDR1 is SGHTA and CDR2 is FQGNSA. The CDR3 contains 14 residues. DNA of the CDR3: TGTGCCAGCAGTTTTGACAGGGGCAGAGAGACCCAGTACTTC. Protein: CASSFDRGRETQYF.

The chain employs TRBV3-1 and TRBJ2-1; the D gene is possibly TRBD2 (6 bases). This CDR3 has 12 amino acids. The germline gives CDR1 LGHDT, CDR2 YNNKEL (reference sequence). Trimming removed 5 bases from V and 10 bases from J, with 12 bases in between. Written as DNA, the CDR3 is TGTGCCAGCAGCGGGCGGGACTCCGAGCAGTTCTTC. Its protein is CASSGRDSEQFF.

This clonotype was observed a few times. This chain links TRBV4-1 with TRBJ2-5; TRBD2 matches at 14 bases. The CDR3 consists of 17 residues. Germline CDR1 is MGHRA and CDR2 is YSYEKL. The ends lost 3 bases at V and 11 bases at J; junction bases unmatched: 14. The CDR3 region has the DNA TGCGCCAGCAGCCAGAAAAGACTAGCGGGGGGGGAAAATGAGCAGTACTTC. This encodes CASSQKRLAGGENEQYF.

This clonotype was counted a single time. The gene calls are TRBV20-1 and TRBJ1-1; the D is unclear. The germline gives CDR1 DFQATT, CDR2 SNEGSKA (reference sequence). V lost 4 bases and J 0 bases, leaving 9 bases between the germline ends. The CDR3 length is 13 residues. CDR3 bases: TGCAGTGCTAAACTCAGGATGAACACTGAAGCTTTCTTT. Its translation: CSAKLRMNTEAFF.

The V call is TRBV7-2, the J call TRBJ2-7; the match to TRBD2 covers 12 bases. The germline CDR1 and CDR2 sequences are SGHTA and FQGNSA. V trimming: 6 bases; J trimming: 6 bases; junction bases outside the gene matches: 6. The CDR3 length is 14 residues. DNA for the CDR3: TGTGCCAGCAGACCTAGCGGGGGGGCAGGCGAGCAGTACTTC. It translates to CASRPSGGAGEQYF.

This clonotype was observed a few times. CDR3 sequence reads: CSGGQSLTDTQYF. The DNA of the CDR3 is TGCAGTGGAGGGCAGTCCCTGACAGATACGCAGTATTTT. The gene calls are TRBV20-1 and TRBJ2-3; D might be TRBD2 (5 bases). Germline-derived CDR1 and CDR2 are DFQATT and SNEGSKA (reference sequence). Deletions cut 7 bases from V and 3 bases from J, with 14 bases between. This CDR3 contains 13 residues.

V gene TRBV6-6 combines with J gene TRBJ2-7; a weak D match, TRBD1 (6 bases). The CDR3 runs 14 residues. Trimming stripped 2 bases from V and 3 bases from J, with 11 bases between. Germline V gene data show CDR1 as MNHNY and CDR2 as SVGAGI (reference sequence). The CDR3 coding sequence is TGTGCCAGCAGTTACGGGGGCCAGATCTACGAGCAGTACTTC. Translation gives CASSYGGQIYEQYF.

The CDR3 DNA reads TGTGCCAGCAGCTGGATTCAGAACGAGCAGTACTTC. This gives the protein CASSWIQNEQYF. This chain uses TRBV7-2 with TRBJ2-5; D is undetermined. The J call may be in error: the DNA end matches TRBJ2-7 better. This CDR3 region has 12 residues. Germline values: CDR1 SGHTA, CDR2 FQGNSA.

DNA for the CDR3: TGTGCCAGCAGTTCGACCTCTGCCCCTGGAGCTTTCTTT. It encodes CASSSTSAPGAFF. The V gene is TRBV6-5, the J gene TRBJ1-1; D unclear. Germline V lookup: CDR1 MNHEY, CDR2 SVGAGI. CDR3 length: 13 amino acids. Trimming left V 4 bases short and J 10 bases short, with 16 bases between.

V is TRBV28 and J is TRBJ2-1, with D perhaps matching TRBD2 (6 bases). Between the trimmed V and J ends, which lost 5 bases and 15 bases, there was a span of 14 bases. CDR1 is MDHEN, CDR2 SYDVKM, per germline. The CDR3 loop spans 11 amino acids. The CDR3 spells CASSRGTSGFF. DNA for the CDR3: TGTGCCAGCAGTCGCGGGACCTCCGGGTTCTTC.

This clonotype has just a few counts. The V and J genes are TRBV3-1 and TRBJ2-7; a weak D match, TRBD2 (5 bases). This CDR3 region has 14 residues. V was shortened by 4 bases and J by 3 bases, with 13 bases between the two germline ends. Germline-derived CDR1 and CDR2 are LGHDT and YNNKEL (reference sequence). CDR3 sequence (DNA): TGTGCCAGCAGCCTGGCCCCGGGGTACTACGAGCAGTACTTC. Encoded protein: CASSLAPGYYEQYF.

CDR3 protein: CASSYYTGSVGAEAFF. The CDR3 DNA reads as TGTGCCAGCAGTTACTATACAGGGTCAGTGGGAGCTGAAGCTTTCTTT. The chain combines TRBV6-2 or TRBV6-3 with TRBJ1-1; a weak D match, TRBD1 (6 bases). Trimming stripped 1 base from V and 6 bases from J, with 18 bases between. Germline V CDR1 and CDR2: MNHEY, SVGEGT. This CDR3 has 16 residues.